One sample yielded the 10 T cell receptor beta chains listed below, sequenced in a study of cytomegalovirus exposure and HLA in healthy donors. Both 60 Vbeta primers and 13 Jbeta primers went into the PCR. Repertoires were generated with immunoSEQ multiplex PCR, while TCRdb's copy carries only in-frame clones and drops some. The sample has roughly 110,000 clones, roughly four fifths seen once; the top ten hold around 2.5%. Sequencing was carried out using PBMCs. The receptors derive from a woman between 18 and 29 years old in good health and CMV-seronegative.

The chain uses TRBV7-2 and TRBJ1-2, with 8 bases that match TRBD1. In germline, CDR1 is SGHTA, CDR2 FQGNSA. CDR3 length equals 14 residues. V gave up 0 bases and J gave up 8 bases; unmatched junction bases: 5. As DNA, the CDR3 is TGTGCCAGCAGCTTAGCTCCAGGGGGCGAAGGCTACACCTTC. It specifies CASSLAPGGEGYTF.

The V call is TRBV28, the J call TRBJ1-2, with 7 bases fitting TRBD1. Germline V gene lookup returns CDR1 MDHEN and CDR2 SYDVKM. The CDR3 is made up of 14 amino acids. The V and J ends lost 10 bases and 7 bases, in that order; junction bases with no gene match: 15. In DNA form, the CDR3 reads TGTGCCATGCAAAAAACAGGCTGGACAGGTGGCTACACCTTC. Its protein product is CAMQKTGWTGGYTF.

The chain is built from TRBV15 and TRBJ1-2; D is undetermined. Germline lookup yields CDR1 LNHNV and CDR2 YYDKDF (reference sequence). The CDR3 consists of 16 residues. V was cut by 0 bases and J by 0 bases, with 11 bases left in between. The CDR3 DNA is TGTGCCACCAGCAGAGAAGGAACAGAGACTAACTATGGCTACACCTTC. It codes for CATSREGTETNYGYTF. Looking up the rest from reference TRBV15 and TRBJ1-2 gives the full variable domain: DAMVIQNPRYQVTQFGKPVTLSCSQTLNHNVMYWYQQKSSQAPKLLFHYYDKDFNNEADTPDNFQSRRPNTSFCFLDIRSPGLGDTAMYLCATSREGTETNYGYTFGSGTRLTVV.

The chain recombines TRBV11-2 with TRBJ2-5; tentative D call: TRBD2 (5 bases). V was shortened by 2 bases and J by 4 bases, with 20 bases between the two germline ends. In germline, CDR1 is SGHAT, CDR2 FQNNGV. The CDR3 extends over 17 amino acids. The CDR3 sequence: CASSLPPASPRVETQYF. CDR3 DNA: TGTGCCAGCAGCTTACCCCCGGCCTCACCGAGGGTAGAGACCCAGTACTTC.

This CDR3 is CASSSLLAGASYEQYV. DNA of the CDR3: TGTGCCAGCAGCTCCCTTCTAGCGGGGGCCTCCTACGAGCAGTACGTC. The chain links TRBV11-2 to TRBJ2-7, with 10 positions matching TRBD2. This CDR3 is 16 amino acids long. The germline gives CDR1 SGHAT, CDR2 FQNNGV. V trimming: 4 bases; J trimming: 0 bases; junction bases outside the gene matches: 6.

The chain uses TRBV2 and TRBJ2-3; D is uncertain. Germline values: CDR1 SNHLY, CDR2 FYNNEI. V lost 3 bases, J lost 4 bases, and 14 bases lay in between. The CDR3 sequence is 15 residues long. CDR3 sequence reads: CASSEAGILADTQYF. CDR3 DNA: TGTGCCAGCAGTGAGGCAGGTATATTGGCAGATACGCAGTATTTT.

V and J are TRBV7-9 and TRBJ1-4; D unresolved. V lost 2 bases, J lost 0 bases, and 4 bases lay in between. Germline V CDR1 and CDR2: SEHNR, FQNEAQ (reference sequence). CDR3 size: 14 residues. Written as DNA, the CDR3 is TGTGCCAGCAGCTTAAGCCCAACTAATGAAAAACTGTTTTTT. This sequence encodes CASSLSPTNEKLFF.

The gene calls are TRBV11-2 and TRBJ2-7; the match to TRBD1 covers 9 bases. This CDR3 has 16 amino acids. Per the germline V gene, CDR1 is SGHAT and CDR2 is FQNNGV. The J segment lost 5 bases and the V segment lost 5 bases, leaving 13 bases of the junction unmatched. In DNA, the CDR3 is TGTGCCAGCAGCAGGAGGGGGACAGGGATTATGGACGAGCAGTACTTC. Protein: CASSRRGTGIMDEQYF.

This chain uses TRBV5-6 with TRBJ1-2; TRBD1 agrees at 10 bases. Germline V gene sequence: CDR1 SGHDT, CDR2 YYEEEE. The CDR3 spans 15 residues. After removal of 3 bases from V and 8 bases from J, the junction contained 10 bases not matched to a gene. The DNA of the CDR3 is TGTGCCAGCAGCTACCACGAAGGGACAGGGGAGGGCTACACCTTC. It encodes CASSYHEGTGEGYTF.

The sample holds one count of this clone. The CDR3 loop reads CASSREGTGKGNEQFF. The CDR3 nucleotides are TGTGCCAGCAGCAGAGAGGGGACAGGGAAGGGAAATGAGCAGTTCTTC. The rearrangement links TRBV11-2 to TRBJ2-1; 9 bases align to TRBD1. Per germline, CDR1 SGHAT and CDR2 FQNNGV. V lost 5 bases, J lost 7 bases, and 12 bases stayed unmatched. CDR3 size: 16 residues.